The next 23 T cell receptor beta chains were all read from a single sample in a study of OX40 agonist ivuxolimab in advanced cancers. Clones were sequenced by immunoSEQ multiplex PCR, and TCRdb holds only the in-frame ones, with some missing. Of around 45,000 clones listed, 80% are singletons. Sequences were derived from CD4+ or CD8+ T cells sorted from blood, sampled in a trial of the OX40 agonist ivuxolimab. The origin of the receptors is an adult with an advanced solid tumor such as melanoma, head and neck, liver or kidney cancer.

The genes are TRBV30 and TRBJ2-7, with D possibly being TRBD1 (5 bases). CDR3 size: 13 residues. CDR1 GTSNPN and CDR2 SVGIG come from the germline V gene (reference sequence). The germline V and J ends were trimmed by 0 bases and 3 bases, with 9 bases remaining between them. The CDR3 loop reads CAWSVQGGYEQYF. The CDR3 DNA reads TGTGCCTGGAGTGTCCAGGGCGGCTACGAGCAGTACTTC.

This clone was observed a few times. The rearrangement uses TRBV15 and TRBJ1-2; 9 bases are a match to TRBD1. Germline CDR1 reads LNHNV; CDR2 reads YYDKDF (reference sequence). This CDR3 comprises 13 residues. V was pared by 8 bases and J by 7 bases, with 8 bases of the junction left unmatched. The DNA for the CDR3 is TGTGCCACCTCGAAACAGGGGGCTGGTGGCTACACCTTC. Its protein product is CATSKQGAGGYTF. The variable domain in full, with the rest retrieved from reference TRBV15 and TRBJ1-2, is DAMVIQNPRYQVTQFGKPVTLSCSQTLNHNVMYWYQQKSSQAPKLLFHYYDKDFNNEADTPDNFQSRRPNTSFCFLDIRSPGLGDTAMYLCATSKQGAGGYTFGSGTRLTVV.

The V gene is TRBV10-1, the J gene TRBJ2-7; TRBD1 might be the D (5 bases). Trimming stripped 5 bases from V and 5 bases from J, with 16 bases between. Germline V gene data show CDR1 as WNHNN and CDR2 as SYGVQD (reference sequence). The CDR3 length is 14 residues. This CDR3 is CASSKGGRVHEQYF. In DNA form, the CDR3 reads TGCGCCAGCAGTAAAGGTGGCAGGGTCCACGAGCAGTACTTC.

This chain uses TRBV28 with TRBJ1-3; 10 bases map to TRBD1. This CDR3 is 15 amino acids long. The germline V gene encodes CDR1 MDHEN and CDR2 SYDVKM. The V segment lost 8 bases and the J segment 4 bases; nucleotides outside the gene matches: 8. Here the CDR3 DNA reads TGTGCCAGCCGACGTCCGGGACAGGGGGGAAACACCATATATTTT. It yields the protein CASRRPGQGGNTIYF. The full variable domain, rest sourced from reference TRBV28 and TRBJ1-3, is DVKVTQSSRYLVKRTGEKVFLECVQDMDHENMFWYRQDPGLGLRLIYFSYDVKMKEKGDIPEGYSVSREKKERFSLILESASTNQTSMYLCASRRPGQGGNTIYFGEGSWLTVV.

This chain links TRBV7-9 with TRBJ1-5; D unresolved. V was clipped by 1 base and J by 2 bases, with 9 bases between them. Germline assignment: CDR1 SEHNR and CDR2 FQNEAQ (reference sequence). The CDR3 contains 15 residues. The CDR3 region has the DNA TGTGCCAGCAGCTTAGTCGGCACCGGCAATCAGCCCCAGCATTTT. It specifies CASSLVGTGNQPQHF.

The chain joins TRBV27 to TRBJ1-6; 7 bases match TRBD1. Losses at the gene ends were 7 bases for V and 6 bases for J; bases not matched to a gene: 9. The CDR3 spans 15 residues. Per germline, CDR1 MNHEY and CDR2 SMNVEV (reference sequence). DNA for the CDR3: TGTGCCAGCACTCGCGACAGGGCATTTAATTCACCCCTCCACTTT. It codes for CASTRDRAFNSPLHF.

By share, this clone counts as medium-sized. CDR3 sequence (DNA): TGTGCCAGCTGGGCACAGGCCAACGGAGAGACCCAGTACTTC. This gives the protein CASWAQANGETQYF. This rearrangement joins TRBV2 to TRBJ2-5; D might be TRBD1 (5 bases). Germline values: CDR1 SNHLY, CDR2 FYNNEI. The CDR3 totals 14 residues. V was pared by 8 bases and J by 4 bases, with 17 bases between. The full variable domain, rest sourced from reference TRBV2 and TRBJ2-5, is EPEVTQTPSHQVTQMGQEVILRCVPISNHLYFYWYRQILGQKVEFLVSFYNNEISEKSEIFDDQFSVERPDGSNFTLKIRSTKLEDSAMYFCASWAQANGETQYFGPGTRLLVL.

The V and J genes are TRBV5-1 and TRBJ2-7; 8 positions agree with TRBD2. V was pared by 4 bases and J by 1 base, with 4 bases of the junction left unmatched. The CDR3 contains 14 residues. Germline V CDR1 and CDR2: SGHRS, YFSETQ. CDR3 bases: TGCGCCAGCAGCCCGGGACTAGTGTCCTACGAGCAGTACTTC. Protein product: CASSPGLVSYEQYF.

The rearrangement uses TRBV5-4 and TRBJ2-2, with TRBD2 identical over 8 bases. CDR3 length: 15 residues. In germline, CDR1 is SGHNT, CDR2 YYREEE (reference sequence). Germline trimming cut 3 bases from V and 0 bases from J; bases unmatched to any gene: 1. The CDR3 protein is CASSSAGANTGELFF. The CDR3 DNA reads TGTGCCAGCAGCTCAGCGGGAGCGAACACCGGGGAGCTGTTTTTT.

The V gene is TRBV7-8, the J gene TRBJ2-3; D is unclear. There are 12 residues in the CDR3. Deletions cut 2 bases from V and 6 bases from J, with 6 bases between. Per germline, CDR1 SGHVS and CDR2 FQNEAQ. This chain's CDR3 is CASSLQVDTQYF. CDR3 DNA sequence: TGTGCCAGCAGCTTACAGGTGGATACGCAGTATTTT.

V and J are TRBV6-5 and TRBJ2-7, with TRBD2 matching over 8 bases. The germline gives CDR1 MNHEY, CDR2 SVGAGI. This CDR3 has 15 residues. Unmatched junction bases numbered 5, after V lost 2 bases and J lost 2 bases. CDR3 coding DNA: TGTGCCAGCAGTTACGGTGTTAGCGGGACCTACGAGCAGTACTTC. Translated: CASSYGVSGTYEQYF.

Turning to this clone: The junction and the germline gene differ at one end; a read error may be behind it. The chain links TRBV7-7 to TRBJ2-1; D ambiguous. The CDR3 sequence is 16 residues long. Germline values: CDR1 SSHAT, CDR2 FNYEAQ (reference sequence). In DNA form, the CDR3 reads TGTGCTAGCAGCCCTGAGTTTAGCCTCCTCTACAATGAGCAGTTCTTC. Translated: CASSPEFSLLYNEQFF.

This clone has just a few counts. This rearrangement joins TRBV2 to TRBJ2-7; D perhaps matches TRBD1 (6 bases). The germline V gene has CDR1 SNHLY and CDR2 FYNNEI. V was cut by 8 bases and J by 5 bases, with 13 bases left in between. The CDR3 has 12 residues. CDR3 bases: TGTGCCAGCGGACAGCGGCCCCACGAGCAGTACTTC. Its translation is CASGQRPHEQYF.

The chain recombines TRBV10-3 with TRBJ1-1; D is unresolved. The CDR3 totals 13 residues. Germline values: CDR1 ENHRY, CDR2 SYGVKD. The V and J ends lost 6 bases and 1 base respectively, with 9 bases between them. The CDR3 region has the DNA TGTGCCATCAGACCCACAGAGAACACTGAAGCTTTCTTT. As protein: CAIRPTENTEAFF.

This CDR3 reads CASSLRGSDGAGQQGYTF. In nucleotides, the CDR3 is TGCGCCAGCAGCTTGAGGGGTAGTGATGGGGCAGGTCAACAGGGCTACACCTTC. The chain is built from TRBV5-1 and TRBJ1-2; TRBD1 might be the D (5 bases). Per germline, CDR1 SGHRS and CDR2 YFSETQ. CDR3 length: 18 residues. V was shortened by 1 base and J by 8 bases, with 27 bases between the two germline ends.

The chain is built from TRBV19 and TRBJ1-5; D possibly corresponds to TRBD1 (5 bases). This CDR3 spans 15 amino acids. Between the trimmed V and J ends, which lost 9 bases and 3 bases, there was a span of 18 bases. The V gene's germline CDR1 is LNHDA and CDR2 SQIVND (reference sequence). In DNA form, the CDR3 reads TGTGCCAGCTCCCCAAGATCGGGGGTCAATCAGCCCCAGCATTTT. Its translation: CASSPRSGVNQPQHF.

The chain employs TRBV19 and TRBJ2-5; 11 bases align to TRBD1. Germline V gene sequence: CDR1 LNHDA, CDR2 SQIVND (reference sequence). V was clipped by 5 bases and J by 7 bases; unmatched bases: 9. The length of the CDR3 is 15 residues. For the CDR3, the DNA is TGTGCCAGTAGTGCCGGGACAGGGGGTAGAGCGACCCAGTACTTC. Amino acids: CASSAGTGGRATQYF.

V usage is TRBV5-1 and J usage is TRBJ2-2, with D maybe TRBD1 (6 bases). CDR3 size: 17 residues. Trimming stripped 0 bases from V and 0 bases from J, with 12 bases between. Germline V gene data show CDR1 as SGHRS and CDR2 as YFSETQ. This CDR3 is CASSLAWGRANTGELFF. The CDR3 region has the DNA TGCGCCAGCAGCTTGGCCTGGGGGCGGGCGAACACCGGGGAGCTGTTTTTT.

In its sample, this clone was seen a few times. This chain uses TRBV28 with TRBJ2-7; D not resolved. The CDR3 is made up of 14 amino acids. From germline, CDR1 is MDHEN and CDR2 SYDVKM. The ends were cut back, 8 bases at V and 1 base at J, with 15 bases in the middle. As DNA, the CDR3 is TGTGCCAGCGGGCCCCGGAGCGTTTCCTACGAGCAGTACTTC. It encodes CASGPRSVSYEQYF.

The CDR3 loop reads CASSKMGSQGSYEQYF. As DNA, the CDR3 is TGTGCCAGTAGCAAGATGGGGTCCCAAGGGTCCTACGAGCAGTACTTC. The rearrangement links TRBV19 to TRBJ2-7, with D unclear. The CDR3 runs 16 residues. The V end was cut by 6 bases, the J end by 1 base, with 19 bases between. Germline lookup yields CDR1 LNHDA and CDR2 SQIVND (reference sequence).

The chain recombines TRBV28 with TRBJ1-2; possibly TRBD1 for D (6 bases). Germline CDR1 and CDR2: MDHEN and SYDVKM. V lost 3 bases, J lost 7 bases, and 15 bases lay in between. The CDR3 runs 14 residues. The CDR3 DNA follows: TGTGCCAGCAGTTTTAGGGGGAGGGGATCTGGCTACACCTTC. Protein sequence: CASSFRGRGSGYTF.

The V call is TRBV7-2, the J call TRBJ2-3; 8 bases agree with TRBD1. Germline CDR1 and CDR2: SGHTA and FQGNSA. CDR3 length equals 16 residues. With 4 bases clipped from V and 2 bases from J, the junction kept 8 bases outside the gene matches. The CDR3 DNA sequence: TGTGCCAGCAGCTCAATGGGACAGGCCGCCACAGATACGCAGTATTTT. Protein product: CASSSMGQAATDTQYF.

V and J are TRBV20-1 and TRBJ2-7; D may be TRBD1 (7 bases). Germline V gives CDR1 DFQATT, CDR2 SNEGSKA (reference sequence). The V end was cut by 0 bases, the J end by 11 bases, with 11 bases between. The CDR3 is 11 amino acids. CDR3 region: CSARDGRGEYF. DNA of the CDR3: TGCAGTGCTAGAGATGGCAGGGGGGAGTACTTC.